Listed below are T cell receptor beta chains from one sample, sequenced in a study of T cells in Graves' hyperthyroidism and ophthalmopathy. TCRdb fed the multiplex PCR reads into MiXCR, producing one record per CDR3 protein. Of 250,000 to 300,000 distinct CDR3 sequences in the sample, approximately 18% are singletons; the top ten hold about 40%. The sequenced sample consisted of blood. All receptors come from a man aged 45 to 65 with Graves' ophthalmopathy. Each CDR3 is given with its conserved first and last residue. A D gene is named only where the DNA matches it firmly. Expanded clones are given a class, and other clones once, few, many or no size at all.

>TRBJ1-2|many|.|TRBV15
CATSRDLGDGYTF
TGTGCCACCAGCAGAGATTTAGGGGATGGCTACACCTTC
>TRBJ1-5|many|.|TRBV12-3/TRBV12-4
CASSYNQVQPQHF
TGTGCCAGCAGTTATAACCAGGTTCAGCCCCAGCATTTT
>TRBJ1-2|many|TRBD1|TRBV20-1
CSAERPGTGGNGYGYTF
TGCAGTGCTGAGCGTCCCGGGACAGGAGGGAACGGCTATGGCTACACCTTC
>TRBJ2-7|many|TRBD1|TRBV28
CASRTTDRAHEQYF
TGTGCCAGCAGAACCACGGACAGGGCCCACGAGCAGTACTTC
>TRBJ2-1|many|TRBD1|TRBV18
CASSPRTGGGASSYNEQFF
TGTGCCAGCTCACCCAGGACAGGTGGTGGGGCGAGCTCCTACAATGAGCAGTTCTTC
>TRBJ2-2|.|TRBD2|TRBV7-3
CASSPSGMDTGELFF
TGTGCCAGCAGCCCTAGCGGGATGGACACCGGGGAGCTGTTTTTT
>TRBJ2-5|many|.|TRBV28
CASSGPLETQYF
TGTGCCAGCAGCGGGCCGCTGGAGACCCAGTACTTC
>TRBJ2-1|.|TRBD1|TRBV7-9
CASSQSGTGSYEQFF
TGTGCCAGCAGCCAGTCCGGGACAGGGTCCTATGAGCAGTTCTTC
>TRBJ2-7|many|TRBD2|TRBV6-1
CASTGTSGSNVEQYF
TGTGCCAGCACCGGGACTAGCGGGTCCAACGTGGAGCAGTACTTC
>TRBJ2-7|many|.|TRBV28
CASSPQGPRGGYEQYF
TGTGCCAGCAGTCCCCAGGGCCCTCGAGGGGGCTACGAGCAGTACTTC
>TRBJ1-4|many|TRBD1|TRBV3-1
CASSRARGVRNEKLFF
TGTGCCAGCAGCCGGGCCAGGGGGGTTCGGAATGAAAAACTGTTTTTT
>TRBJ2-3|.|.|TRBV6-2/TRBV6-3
CASSNAGQTFPDTQYF
TGTGCCAGCAGCAACGCCGGACAGACCTTCCCAGATACGCAGTATTTT